The next 9 T cell receptor beta chains were all read from a single sample in a study of cytomegalovirus exposure and HLA in healthy donors. The study ran its PCR with 60 Vbeta and 13 Jbeta primers. The data were produced by immunoSEQ multiplex PCR, yet TCRdb's version contains in-frame clones alone and is incomplete. Among over 85,000 clones, about 66% were seen once, and the ten largest hold around 1.9%. The material sequenced was PBMCs. These receptors came from a man aged 25 to 40 in good health and CMV-seronegative.

This sequence joins TRBV7-9 and TRBJ1-1, with D uncertain. In germline, CDR1 is SEHNR, CDR2 FQNEAQ (reference sequence). The V gene lost 7 bases and the J gene lost 6 bases, with 15 bases spanning the gap. This CDR3 region has 13 residues. The DNA of the CDR3 is TGTGCCAGCACCTCAAAAGTCGGAGCTGAAGCTTTCTTT. It yields the protein CASTSKVGAEAFF.

The CDR3 region is CASTSGGPGEQFF. The CDR3 DNA sequence: TGTGCCAGCACCTCCGGGGGGCCGGGGGAGCAGTTCTTC. The V and J genes are TRBV2 and TRBJ2-1; weak D call: TRBD2 (7 bases). Trimming cost V 7 bases and J 10 bases, with 17 bases left between them. CDR3 size: 13 residues. The germline V gene encodes CDR1 SNHLY and CDR2 FYNNEI.

This clone was picked up a small number of times. The CDR3 DNA follows: TGCGCCAGCAGCTTTAACTTGGGACAGGGCGGCGAGCAGTACTTC. It translates to CASSFNLGQGGEQYF. V and J are TRBV5-1 and TRBJ2-7, with 9 bases that match TRBD1. Germline trimming cut 2 bases from V and 6 bases from J; bases unmatched to any gene: 9. Germline V gives CDR1 SGHRS, CDR2 YFSETQ. The CDR3 has 15 residues.

The CDR3 DNA is TGCGCCAGCAGCGGACGGACAGGGTGGTTCTTC. Its protein is CASSGRTGWFF. This chain joins TRBV5-1 and TRBJ2-1; 8 nucleotides line up with TRBD1. V trimming: 4 bases; J trimming: 15 bases; junction bases outside the gene matches: 6. From germline, CDR1 is SGHRS and CDR2 YFSETQ. The CDR3 consists of 11 residues.

This clone was observed a few times. The rearrangement joins TRBV10-1 to TRBJ1-1; possibly TRBD1 for D (6 bases). Trimming took 2 bases from V and 5 from J, leaving 6 bases between them. The CDR3 length is 12 residues. Germline CDR1 reads WNHNN; CDR2 reads SYGVQD (reference sequence). The CDR3 reads CASSETGTEAFF. As DNA, the CDR3 is TGCGCCAGCAGTGAGACAGGGACTGAAGCTTTCTTT.

The chain joins TRBV27 to TRBJ2-7, with D possibly TRBD1 on 6 matching bases. Germline V gives CDR1 MNHEY, CDR2 SMNVEV (reference sequence). This CDR3 has 15 residues. V lost 3 bases and J 2 bases, leaving 14 bases between the germline ends. The CDR3 loop is CASSLGTRGTYEQYF. The CDR3 coding sequence is TGTGCCAGCAGTTTGGGGACCAGGGGAACCTACGAGCAGTACTTC.

The chain recombines TRBV6-5 with TRBJ2-7; perhaps TRBD2 as D (6 bases). Germline V CDR1 and CDR2: MNHEY, SVGAGI. The CDR3 extends over 15 amino acids. Between the trimmed V and J ends, which lost 4 bases and 3 bases, there was a span of 16 bases. The CDR3 spells CASSSRKRVRYEQYF. CDR3 DNA sequence: TGTGCCAGCAGTTCCCGAAAGCGGGTACGCTACGAGCAGTACTTC.

The chain has TRBV7-9 and TRBJ1-2, with D possibly TRBD1 on 5 matching bases. There are 17 residues in the CDR3. V was trimmed by 0 bases and J by 6 bases, leaving 20 bases between them. Per germline, CDR1 SEHNR and CDR2 FQNEAQ (reference sequence). CDR3 amino acids: CASSLAGLRGYGDGYTF. Here the CDR3 DNA reads TGTGCCAGCAGCTTAGCTGGTCTGCGGGGCTATGGGGATGGCTACACCTTC. The full variable domain, completed using reference TRBV7-9 and TRBJ1-2, is DTGVSQNPRHKITKRGQNVTFRCDPISEHNRLYWYRQTLGQGPEFLTYFQNEAQLEKSRLLSDRFSAERPKGSFSTLEIQRTEQGDSAMYLCASSLAGLRGYGDGYTFGSGTRLTVV.

The V and J genes are TRBV4-3 and TRBJ2-3, with D possibly TRBD2 on 5 matching bases. V was shortened by 0 bases and J by 2 bases, with 15 bases between the two germline ends. The CDR3 is 17 residues long. CDR1 is LGHNA, CDR2 YSLEER, per germline. CDR3 protein: CASSQDLAGLSTDTQYF. CDR3 sequence (DNA): TGCGCCAGCAGCCAAGATCTCGCGGGTCTGTCCACAGATACGCAGTATTTT.